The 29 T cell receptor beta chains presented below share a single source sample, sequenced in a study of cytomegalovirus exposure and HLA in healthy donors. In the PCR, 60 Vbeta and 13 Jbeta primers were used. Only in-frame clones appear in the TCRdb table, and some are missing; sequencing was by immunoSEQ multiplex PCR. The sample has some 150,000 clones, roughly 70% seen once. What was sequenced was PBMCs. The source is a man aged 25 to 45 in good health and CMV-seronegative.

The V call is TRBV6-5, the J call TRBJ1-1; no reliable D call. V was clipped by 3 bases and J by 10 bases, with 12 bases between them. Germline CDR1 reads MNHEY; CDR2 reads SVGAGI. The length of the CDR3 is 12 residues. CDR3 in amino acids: CASSYRAPGAFF. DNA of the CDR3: TGTGCCAGCAGTTATAGAGCCCCCGGAGCTTTCTTT.

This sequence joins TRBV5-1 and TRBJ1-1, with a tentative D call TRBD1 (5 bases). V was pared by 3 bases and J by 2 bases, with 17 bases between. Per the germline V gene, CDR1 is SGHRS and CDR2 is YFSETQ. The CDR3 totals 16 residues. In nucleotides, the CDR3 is TGCGCCAGCAGCTCTCGAATAACCCAGGGAAACACTGAAGCTTTCTTT. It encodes CASSSRITQGNTEAFF.

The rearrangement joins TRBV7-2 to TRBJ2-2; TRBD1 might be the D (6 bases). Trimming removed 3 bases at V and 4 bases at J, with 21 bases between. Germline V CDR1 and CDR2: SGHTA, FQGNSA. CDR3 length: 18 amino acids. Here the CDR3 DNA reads TGTGCCAGCAGCTTCCTAGGCCCGGGACAAGCCTTCACCGGGGAGCTGTTTTTT. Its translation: CASSFLGPGQAFTGELFF.

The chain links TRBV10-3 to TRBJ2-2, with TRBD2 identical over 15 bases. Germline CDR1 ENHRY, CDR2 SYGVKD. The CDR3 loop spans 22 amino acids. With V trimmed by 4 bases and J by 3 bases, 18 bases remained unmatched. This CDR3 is CAISVTPPRTSGRAWDTGELFF. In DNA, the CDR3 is TGTGCCATCAGTGTGACCCCCCCTCGGACTAGCGGGAGGGCCTGGGACACCGGGGAGCTGTTTTTT.

The CDR3 coding sequence is TGTGCCAGCGGGGGGGCAGGGACTGGTAATGGCTACACCTTC. Translating it yields CASGGAGTGNGYTF. This chain joins TRBV6-5 and TRBJ1-2, with D possibly matching TRBD1 (6 bases). Germline-derived CDR1 and CDR2 are MNHEY and SVGAGI. V lost 8 bases and J lost 6, with 19 bases in between. The CDR3 runs 14 residues.

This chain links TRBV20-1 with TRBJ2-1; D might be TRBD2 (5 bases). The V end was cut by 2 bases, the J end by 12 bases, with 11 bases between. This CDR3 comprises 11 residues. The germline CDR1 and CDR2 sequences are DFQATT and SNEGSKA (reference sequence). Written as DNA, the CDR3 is TGCAGTGCTAGACTGGACTCCGGGCAGTTCTTC. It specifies CSARLDSGQFF.

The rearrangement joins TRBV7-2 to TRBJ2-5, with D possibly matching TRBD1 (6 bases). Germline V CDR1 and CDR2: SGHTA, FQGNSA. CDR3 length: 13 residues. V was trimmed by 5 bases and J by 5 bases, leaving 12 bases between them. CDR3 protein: CASSLQGLETQYF. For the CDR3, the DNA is TGTGCCAGCAGCCTACAGGGTCTTGAGACCCAGTACTTC.

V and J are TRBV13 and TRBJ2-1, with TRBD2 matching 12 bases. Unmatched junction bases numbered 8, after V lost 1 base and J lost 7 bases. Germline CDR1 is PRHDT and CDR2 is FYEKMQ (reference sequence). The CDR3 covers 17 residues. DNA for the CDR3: TGTGCCAGCAGCTTAGCTAGCGGGAGGGCCGTTTGGAATGAGCAGTTCTTC. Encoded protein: CASSLASGRAVWNEQFF.

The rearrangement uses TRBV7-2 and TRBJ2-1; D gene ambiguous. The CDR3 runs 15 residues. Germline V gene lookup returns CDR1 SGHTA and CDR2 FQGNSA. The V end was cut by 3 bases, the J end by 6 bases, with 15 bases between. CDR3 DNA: TGTGCCAGCAGCTTTCTCCCAAGTGTCGGCAATGAGCAGTTCTTC. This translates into CASSFLPSVGNEQFF.

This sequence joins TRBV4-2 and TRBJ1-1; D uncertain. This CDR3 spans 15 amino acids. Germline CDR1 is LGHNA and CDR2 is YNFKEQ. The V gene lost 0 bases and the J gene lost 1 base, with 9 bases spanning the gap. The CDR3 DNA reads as TGTGCCAGCAGCCAAGATCTAGCAGCGAACACTGAAGCTTTCTTT. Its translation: CASSQDLAANTEAFF.

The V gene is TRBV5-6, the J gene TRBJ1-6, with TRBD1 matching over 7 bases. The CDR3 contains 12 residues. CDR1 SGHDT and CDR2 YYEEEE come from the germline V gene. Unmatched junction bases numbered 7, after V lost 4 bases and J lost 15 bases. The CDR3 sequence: CASSTQGRRLHF. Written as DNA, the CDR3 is TGTGCCAGCAGCACACAGGGGAGACGCCTCCACTTT.

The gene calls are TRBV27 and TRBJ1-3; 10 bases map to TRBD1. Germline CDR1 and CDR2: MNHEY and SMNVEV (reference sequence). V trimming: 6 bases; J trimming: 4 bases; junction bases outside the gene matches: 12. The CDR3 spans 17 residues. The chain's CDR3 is CASSPRDRGISGNTIYF. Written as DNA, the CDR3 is TGTGCCAGCAGCCCCCGGGACAGGGGAATATCAGGAAACACCATATATTTT.

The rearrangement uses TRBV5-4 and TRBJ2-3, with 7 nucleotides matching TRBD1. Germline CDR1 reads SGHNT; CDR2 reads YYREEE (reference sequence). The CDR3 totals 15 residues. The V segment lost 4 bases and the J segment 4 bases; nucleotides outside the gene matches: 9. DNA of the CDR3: TGTGCCAGCAGCAGGGGACAGCAGCCGTCAGATACGCAGTATTTT. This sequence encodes CASSRGQQPSDTQYF.

As DNA, the CDR3 is TGTGCCAGCAGTTCTCGCCACCATGACAGAACCTACGAGCAGTACTTC. This translates into CASSSRHHDRTYEQYF. The genes are TRBV27 and TRBJ2-7; perhaps TRBD1 as D (5 bases). Germline V gene lookup returns CDR1 MNHEY and CDR2 SMNVEV (reference sequence). This CDR3 contains 16 residues. Trimming shortened V by 4 bases and J by 2 bases, and 18 bases separated the two germline ends.

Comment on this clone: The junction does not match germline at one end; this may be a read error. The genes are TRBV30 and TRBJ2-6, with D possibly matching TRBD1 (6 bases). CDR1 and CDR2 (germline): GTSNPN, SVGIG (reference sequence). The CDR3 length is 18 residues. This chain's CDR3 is CACSRDPGVGSGANGLTF. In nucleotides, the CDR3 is TGTGCCTGTTCACGGGATCCAGGGGTGGGTTCTGGGGCCAACGGCCTGACTTTC.

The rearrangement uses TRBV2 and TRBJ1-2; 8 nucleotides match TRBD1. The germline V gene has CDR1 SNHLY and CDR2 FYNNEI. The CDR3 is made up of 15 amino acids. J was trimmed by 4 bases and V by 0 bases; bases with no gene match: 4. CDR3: CASSEAQGAGYGYTF. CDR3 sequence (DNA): TGTGCCAGCAGTGAAGCGCAGGGGGCTGGCTATGGCTACACCTTC.

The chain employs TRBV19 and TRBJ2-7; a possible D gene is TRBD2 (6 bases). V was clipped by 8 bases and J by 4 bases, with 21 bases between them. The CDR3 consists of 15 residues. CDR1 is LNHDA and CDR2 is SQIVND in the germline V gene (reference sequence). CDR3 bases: TGTGCCAGTTCCGAGCAGGGAGGTGGTTTTTACGAGCAGTACTTC. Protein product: CASSEQGGGFYEQYF. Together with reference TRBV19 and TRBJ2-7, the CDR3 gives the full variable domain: DGGITQSPKYLFRKEGQNVTLSCEQNLNHDAMYWYRQDPGQGLRLIYYSQIVNDFQKGDIAEGYSVSREKKESFPLTVTSAQKNPTAFYLCASSEQGGGFYEQYFGPGTRLTVT.

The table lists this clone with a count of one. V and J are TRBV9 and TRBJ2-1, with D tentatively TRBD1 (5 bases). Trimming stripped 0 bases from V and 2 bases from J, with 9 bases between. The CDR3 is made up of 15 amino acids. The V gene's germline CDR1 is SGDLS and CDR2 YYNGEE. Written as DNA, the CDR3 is TGTGCCAGCAGCGTAGTCACAGGAACCTACAATGAGCAGTTCTTC. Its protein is CASSVVTGTYNEQFF.

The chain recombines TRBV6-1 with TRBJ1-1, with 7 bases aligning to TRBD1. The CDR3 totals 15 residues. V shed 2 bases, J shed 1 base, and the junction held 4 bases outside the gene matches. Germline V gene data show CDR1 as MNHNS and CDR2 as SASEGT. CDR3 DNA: TGTGCCAGCAGTGAATATTACAGGGGGAACACTGAAGCTTTCTTT. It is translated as CASSEYYRGNTEAFF.

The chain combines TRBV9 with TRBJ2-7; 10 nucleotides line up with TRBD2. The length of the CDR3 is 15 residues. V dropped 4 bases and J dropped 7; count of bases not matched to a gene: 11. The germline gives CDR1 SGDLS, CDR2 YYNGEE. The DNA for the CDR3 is TGTGCCAGCAGCCCCCGGAGCCTAGCGGGAGTGGAGCAGTACTTC. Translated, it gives CASSPRSLAGVEQYF.

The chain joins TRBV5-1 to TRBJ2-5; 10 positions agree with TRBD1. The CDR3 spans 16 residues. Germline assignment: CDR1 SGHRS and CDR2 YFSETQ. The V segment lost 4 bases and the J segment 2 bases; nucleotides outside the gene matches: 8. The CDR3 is CASSAGTGERQETQYF. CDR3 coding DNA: TGCGCCAGCAGCGCCGGGACAGGGGAGAGGCAAGAGACCCAGTACTTC.

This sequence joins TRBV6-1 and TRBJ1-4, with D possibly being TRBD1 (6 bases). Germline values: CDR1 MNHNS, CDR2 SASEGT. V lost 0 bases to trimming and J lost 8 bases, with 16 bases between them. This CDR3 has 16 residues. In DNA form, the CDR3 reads TGTGCCAGCAGTGAAGCGCTTCGGGGGGCGCAGGAAAAACTGTTTTTT. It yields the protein CASSEALRGAQEKLFF.

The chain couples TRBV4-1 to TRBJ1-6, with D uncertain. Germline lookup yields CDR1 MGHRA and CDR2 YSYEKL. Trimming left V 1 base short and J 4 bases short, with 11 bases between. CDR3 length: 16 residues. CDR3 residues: CASSQVFREYNSPLHF. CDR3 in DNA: TGCGCCAGCAGCCAAGTTTTCCGGGAATATAATTCACCCCTCCACTTT.

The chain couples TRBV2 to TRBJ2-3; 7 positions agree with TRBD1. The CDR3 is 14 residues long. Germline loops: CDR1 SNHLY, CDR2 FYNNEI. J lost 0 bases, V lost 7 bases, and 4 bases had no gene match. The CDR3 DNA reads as TGTGCCAGCAATAGGGACAGCAGCACAGATACGCAGTATTTT. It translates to CASNRDSSTDTQYF.

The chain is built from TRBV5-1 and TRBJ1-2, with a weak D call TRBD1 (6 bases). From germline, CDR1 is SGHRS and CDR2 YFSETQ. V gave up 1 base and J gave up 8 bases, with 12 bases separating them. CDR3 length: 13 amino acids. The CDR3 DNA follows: TGCGCCAGCAGCTTGCCAGGGGCGTCAGGCTACACCTTC. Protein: CASSLPGASGYTF.

The CDR3 sequence is CASARLAESSYNEQFF. CDR3 DNA sequence: TGTGCTAGTGCACGACTAGCGGAGAGCTCCTACAATGAGCAGTTCTTC. V gene TRBV12-5 combines with J gene TRBJ2-1; 9 bases match TRBD2. In germline, CDR1 is LGHNT, CDR2 FRNRAP. With 7 bases clipped from V and 0 bases from J, the junction kept 7 bases outside the gene matches. The CDR3 length is 16 residues.

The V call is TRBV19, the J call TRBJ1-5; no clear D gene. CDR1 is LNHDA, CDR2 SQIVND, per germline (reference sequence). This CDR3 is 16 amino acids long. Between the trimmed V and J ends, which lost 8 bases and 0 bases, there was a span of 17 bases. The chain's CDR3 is CASGLPGYDSNQPQHF. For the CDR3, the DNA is TGTGCCAGTGGCCTTCCGGGGTACGATAGCAATCAGCCCCAGCATTTT.

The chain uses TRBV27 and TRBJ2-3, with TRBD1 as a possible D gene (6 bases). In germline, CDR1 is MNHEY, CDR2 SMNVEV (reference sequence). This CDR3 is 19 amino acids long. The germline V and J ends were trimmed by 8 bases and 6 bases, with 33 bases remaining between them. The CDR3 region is CASVCWVRGSGRDTDTQYF. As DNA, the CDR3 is TGTGCCAGCGTCTGCTGGGTACGCGGGTCGGGTCGGGACACGGATACGCAGTATTTT.

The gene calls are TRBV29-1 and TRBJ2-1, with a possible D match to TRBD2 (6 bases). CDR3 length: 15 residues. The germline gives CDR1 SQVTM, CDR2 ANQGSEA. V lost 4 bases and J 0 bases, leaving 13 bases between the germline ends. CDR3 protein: CSVALAPSSYNEQFF. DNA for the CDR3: TGCAGCGTTGCCCTAGCGCCAAGCTCCTACAATGAGCAGTTCTTC.